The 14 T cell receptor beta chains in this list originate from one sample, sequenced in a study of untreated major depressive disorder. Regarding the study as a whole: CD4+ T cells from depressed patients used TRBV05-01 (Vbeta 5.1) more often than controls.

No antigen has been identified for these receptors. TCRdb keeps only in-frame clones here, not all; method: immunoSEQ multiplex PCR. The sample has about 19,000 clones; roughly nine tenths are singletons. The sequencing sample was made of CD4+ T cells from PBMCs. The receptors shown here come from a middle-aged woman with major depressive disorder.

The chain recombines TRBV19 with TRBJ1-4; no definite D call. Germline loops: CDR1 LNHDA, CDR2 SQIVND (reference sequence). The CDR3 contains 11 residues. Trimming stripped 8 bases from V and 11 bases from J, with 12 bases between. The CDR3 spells CASSVAGKLFF. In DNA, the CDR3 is TGTGCCAGTTCGGTGGCGGGTAAACTGTTTTTT.

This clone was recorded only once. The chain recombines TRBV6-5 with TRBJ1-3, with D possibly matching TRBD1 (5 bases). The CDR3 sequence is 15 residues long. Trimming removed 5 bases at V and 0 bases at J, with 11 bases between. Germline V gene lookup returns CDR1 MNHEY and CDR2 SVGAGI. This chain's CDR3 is CASSQGVSSGNTIYF. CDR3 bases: TGTGCCAGCAGTCAAGGGGTTAGCTCTGGAAACACCATATATTTT.

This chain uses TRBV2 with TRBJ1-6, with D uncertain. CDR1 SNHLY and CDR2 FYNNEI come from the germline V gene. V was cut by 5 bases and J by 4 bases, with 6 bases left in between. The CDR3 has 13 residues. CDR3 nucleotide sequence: TGTGCCAGCAGTACAGAATATAATTCACCCCTCCACTTT. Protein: CASSTEYNSPLHF. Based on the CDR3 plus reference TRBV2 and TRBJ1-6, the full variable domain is EPEVTQTPSHQVTQMGQEVILRCVPISNHLYFYWYRQILGQKVEFLVSFYNNEISEKSEIFDDQFSVERPDGSNFTLKIRSTKLEDSAMYFCASSTEYNSPLHFGNGTRLTVT.

The CDR3 sequence is CASSWGPGAWEAFF. CDR3 sequence (DNA): TGTGCCAGCAGCTGGGGCCCGGGAGCTTGGGAGGCTTTCTTT. This chain joins TRBV5-6 and TRBJ1-1; a possible D gene is TRBD1 (5 bases). The germline V gene encodes CDR1 SGHDT and CDR2 YYEEEE. Trimming shortened V by 3 bases and J by 11 bases, and 20 bases separated the two germline ends. CDR3 length: 14 amino acids.

CDR3 coding DNA: TGTGCCAGCAGCCCTTCATTCTATGAGCAGTTCTTC. Protein sequence: CASSPSFYEQFF. The chain is built from TRBV11-3 and TRBJ2-1; D ambiguous. V lost 5 bases, J lost 8 bases, and 10 bases lay in between. This CDR3 spans 12 amino acids. Germline assignment: CDR1 SGHNT and CDR2 YENEEA.

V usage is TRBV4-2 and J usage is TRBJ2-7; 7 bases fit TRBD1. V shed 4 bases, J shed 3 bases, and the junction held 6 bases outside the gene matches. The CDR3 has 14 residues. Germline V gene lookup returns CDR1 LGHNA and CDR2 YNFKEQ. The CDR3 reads CASSRDRDRYEQYF. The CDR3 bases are TGTGCCAGCAGCCGTGACAGGGATCGCTACGAGCAGTACTTC.

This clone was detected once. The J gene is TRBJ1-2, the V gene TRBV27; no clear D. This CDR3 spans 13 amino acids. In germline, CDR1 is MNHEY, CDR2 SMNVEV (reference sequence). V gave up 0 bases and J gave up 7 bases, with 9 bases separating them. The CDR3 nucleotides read TGTGCCAGCAGTTTATCGATACGGGGTGGCTACACCTTC. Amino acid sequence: CASSLSIRGGYTF.

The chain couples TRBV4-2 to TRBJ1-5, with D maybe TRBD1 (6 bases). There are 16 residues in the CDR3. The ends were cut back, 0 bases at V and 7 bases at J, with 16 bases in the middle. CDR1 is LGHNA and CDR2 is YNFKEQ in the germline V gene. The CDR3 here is CASSQDGGEGRQPQHF. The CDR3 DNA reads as TGTGCCAGCAGCCAAGATGGGGGCGAGGGAAGGCAGCCCCAGCATTTT.

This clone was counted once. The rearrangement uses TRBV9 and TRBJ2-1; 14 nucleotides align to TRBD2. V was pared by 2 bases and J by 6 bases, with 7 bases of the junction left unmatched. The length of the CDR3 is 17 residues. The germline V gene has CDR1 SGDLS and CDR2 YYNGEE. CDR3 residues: CASSVAVGLAGANEQFF. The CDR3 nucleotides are TGTGCCAGCAGCGTCGCCGTGGGACTAGCGGGGGCCAATGAGCAGTTCTTC. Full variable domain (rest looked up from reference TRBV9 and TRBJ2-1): DSGVTQTPKHLITATGQRVTLRCSPRSGDLSVYWYQQSLDQGLQFLIQYYNGEERAKGNILERFSAQQFPDLHSELNLSSLELGDSALYFCASSVAVGLAGANEQFFGPGTRLTVL.

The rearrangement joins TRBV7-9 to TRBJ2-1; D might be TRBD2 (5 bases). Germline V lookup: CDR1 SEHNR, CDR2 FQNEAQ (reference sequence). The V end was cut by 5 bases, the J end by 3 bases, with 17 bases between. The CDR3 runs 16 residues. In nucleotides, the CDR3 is TGTGCCAGCAGCCCCCCACCCAGCGGACTCTACAATGAGCAGTTCTTC. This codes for CASSPPPSGLYNEQFF. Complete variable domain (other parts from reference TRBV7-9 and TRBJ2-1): DTGVSQNPRHKITKRGQNVTFRCDPISEHNRLYWYRQTLGQGPEFLTYFQNEAQLEKSRLLSDRFSAERPKGSFSTLEIQRTEQGDSAMYLCASSPPPSGLYNEQFFGPGTRLTVL.

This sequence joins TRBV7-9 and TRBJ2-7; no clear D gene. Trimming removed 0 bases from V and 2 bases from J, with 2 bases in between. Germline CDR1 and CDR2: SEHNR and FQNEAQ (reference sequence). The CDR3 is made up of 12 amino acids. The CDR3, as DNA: TGTGCCAGCAGCTTAGCCACCTACGAGCAGTACTTC. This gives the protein CASSLATYEQYF.

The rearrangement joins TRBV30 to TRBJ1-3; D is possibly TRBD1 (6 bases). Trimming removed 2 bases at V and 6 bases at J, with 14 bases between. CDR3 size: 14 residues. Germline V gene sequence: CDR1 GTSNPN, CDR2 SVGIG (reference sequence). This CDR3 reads CAWSSGGAINTIYF. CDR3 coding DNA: TGTGCCTGGAGTTCGGGGGGCGCGATAAACACCATATATTTT.

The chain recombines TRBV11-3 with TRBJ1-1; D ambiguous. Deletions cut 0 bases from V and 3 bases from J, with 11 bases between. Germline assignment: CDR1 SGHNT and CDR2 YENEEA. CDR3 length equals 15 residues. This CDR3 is CASSLDPGGHTEAFF. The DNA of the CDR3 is TGTGCCAGCAGCTTAGATCCCGGAGGGCACACTGAAGCTTTCTTT.

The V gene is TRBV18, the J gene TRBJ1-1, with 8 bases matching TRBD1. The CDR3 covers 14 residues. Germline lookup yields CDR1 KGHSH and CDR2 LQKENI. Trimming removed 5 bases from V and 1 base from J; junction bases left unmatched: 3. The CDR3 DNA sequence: TGTGCCAGCTCATGGGACAGGTCGAACACTGAAGCTTTCTTT. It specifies CASSWDRSNTEAFF. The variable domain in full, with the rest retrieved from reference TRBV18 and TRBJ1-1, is NAGVMQNPRHLVRRRGQEARLRCSPMKGHSHVYWYRQLPEEGLKFMVYLQKENIIDESGMPKERFSAEFPKEGPSILRIQQVVRGDSAAYFCASSWDRSNTEAFFGQGTRLTVV.